The present entry profiles one TCR beta chain with its context. Its matching antigen is unknown. Gene names and germline match the mouse. The read halts 1 residue ahead of the CDR3 end, with the missing end drawn from the germline J gene. Time point of the sample: mouse harvest day 7 after allogeneic transplant. Tail vein injection delivered 10^7 T-cell-depleted bone marrow cells and 10^6 splenic CD5+ T cells. This mouse GVHD model was MHC-mismatched B6 to BALB/c, profiled day 7 or 14. Some clones are missing from TCRdb's copy, which holds only in-frame ones; the method was immunoSEQ multiplex PCR. This sample yields around 8,000 clones, of which about 45% are seen a single time; 7% to 8.5% belongs to the top ten. This entry belongs to a study of tissue T cells after allogeneic stem cell transplantation. Study-wide findings and caveats: Within patients, tissue anatomy strongly shaped TCR repertoire composition.

Trimming took off 6 bases at V and 5 bases at J, with 8 bases between the two ends. The CDR3 contains 11 residues. CDR1 KGHPV and CDR2 FQNQEV come from the germline V gene (reference sequence). This rearrangement joins TRBV26 to TRBJ2-7, with D possibly being TRBD1 (6 bases). This clonotype was obtained from a female BALB/c mouse given C57BL/6 T cells with graft-versus-host disease after an allogeneic hematopoietic cell transplant. The material sequenced was gut tissue. The CDR3 protein is CASRYRDEQYF. The CDR3 bases that were read are TGTGCCAGCAGATACAGGGATGAACAGTAC.